This TCR beta chain was captured by sequencing in a study of post-analysis software for immune sequencing data. Across the whole study: Progressive-relapsing, secondary progressive and relapsing-remitting multiple sclerosis were among the disease courses included. Overall study findings and caveats: Strong co-clustering by F measure was evident for samples that had been prepared in the same batch. Significantly lower normalized Chao1 diversity was seen in multiple sclerosis patients than in controls. About 5 TRBV segments appeared more often in patients than in controls, and TRBV5-6, TRBV5-1 and TRBV20-1 were among these.

CDR1 and CDR2 from the germline V gene are SQVTM and ANQGSEA. After removal of 6 bases from V and 10 bases from J, the junction contained 11 bases not matched to a gene. The CDR3 is 13 amino acids. Turning to this clonotype: The antigen is undetermined.

Sequencing libraries made from TCR beta cDNA carried unique molecular identifiers. cDNA molecules numbering approximately 500,000 came from around 0.96 to 9.9 million T cells. TCRdb ran MiXCR on the PCR reads and lists one entry per CDR3 protein. The profile covers 600,000 to 700,000 distinct CDR3 sequences, with approximately 59% appearing a single time and about 10% taken by the ten largest. The chain carries TRBV29-1 and TRBJ1-4; 7 bases map to TRBD1. The receptor was derived from a girl aged 2-10 years with multiple sclerosis. The sequenced material came from blood. The CDR3: CSVGDRVSSKLFF. The CDR3 DNA sequence: TGCAGCGTCGGCGACAGGGTCTCGTCAAAACTGTTTTTT.